This entry is about one TCR beta chain. There is no known antigen for this receptor. It has no much larger one-base neighbor in the sample; base qualities were not kept. TCRbeta CDR3 regions were amplified from genomic DNA using the immunoSEQ Assay, a bias-controlled multiplex PCR. Concerning the study's data processing: The number of nucleated cells in each sample was estimated by amplification of reference gene primers within the assay. Sequence reads were collapsed and filtered to measure the absolute abundance of every unique TCRbeta CDR3 rearrangement. For each sample, productive Simpson clonality was calculated by taking the square root of Simpson's diversity index across productive rearrangements. TCRdb obtained this table from immuneACCESS and retained in-frame rearrangements with V and J assigned. These tables miss some clones; where compared with another copy, unresolved V genes account for less than half of the shortfall, and the remainder is unexplained. The D gene and trimming were derived from the DNA, and the V and J assignments and clone size from that table. For this sample there are over 200,000 clones; around nine tenths appear just once. Clones ranked in the top ten supply 6.2% of the sample.

A second Seattle source provided samples from volunteer blood donors who had recovered from COVID-19. Whole blood was collected in K2EDTA tubes by collaborating institutions according to the institutions' own protocols. For TCRbeta analysis, collaborators shipped samples in one of three forms: frozen whole blood, isolated PBMCs, or DNA extracted from either of those sample types. This sample was taken from a study of blood T cell repertoires in COVID-19 (TCRdb year 2020). Study-wide context: Collaborator samples came from the United States, Italy and Spain and covered acute and convalescent phases of COVID-19. The prospective study material was composed of cDNA or gDNA derived from T cells, B-cell-depleted T cells, or PBMCs. The dataset comprised deeply sampled blood TCRbeta repertoires from subjects exposed to, actively infected with, or recovered from COVID-19. The repertoires were released in a freely available public database meant as a resource for research on the immune response to SARS-CoV-2. Samples were obtained from the ongoing ImmuneRACE study (first 160 participants) and from 1,254 subjects provided by 6 global collaborators. A de-identified subject ID, COVID-19 status, age in years and sex were almost always included in the sample metadata. Where available, HLA class I and class II types were taken from metadata supplied by the sample provider and were not determined by assay-based typing. What the authors observed across the whole study: The quantity of clinical and demographic metadata differed by source and by participant and was supplied without curation.

Counted from cysteine to phenylalanine, this CDR3 has 15 amino acids. Only the CDR3 portion is preserved as DNA: 45 bases, with reading frame beginning at the first base. Via the germline V gene, CDR1 is ENHRY and CDR2 SYGVKD. After removal of 10 bases from V and 0 bases from J, the junction retains 12 bases not matched to a gene. This TCR derives from a man aged 60-69 years who had recovered from COVID-19. The sequenced sample was peripheral blood. The sequence is built from TRBV10-3 and TRBJ2-7, with 7 middle bases fitting TRBD1. The CDR3 is CATGEGATSSYEQYF. The DNA sequence is as follows: TGTGCCACCGGAGAGGGGGCTACGTCCTCCTACGAGCAGTACTTC.